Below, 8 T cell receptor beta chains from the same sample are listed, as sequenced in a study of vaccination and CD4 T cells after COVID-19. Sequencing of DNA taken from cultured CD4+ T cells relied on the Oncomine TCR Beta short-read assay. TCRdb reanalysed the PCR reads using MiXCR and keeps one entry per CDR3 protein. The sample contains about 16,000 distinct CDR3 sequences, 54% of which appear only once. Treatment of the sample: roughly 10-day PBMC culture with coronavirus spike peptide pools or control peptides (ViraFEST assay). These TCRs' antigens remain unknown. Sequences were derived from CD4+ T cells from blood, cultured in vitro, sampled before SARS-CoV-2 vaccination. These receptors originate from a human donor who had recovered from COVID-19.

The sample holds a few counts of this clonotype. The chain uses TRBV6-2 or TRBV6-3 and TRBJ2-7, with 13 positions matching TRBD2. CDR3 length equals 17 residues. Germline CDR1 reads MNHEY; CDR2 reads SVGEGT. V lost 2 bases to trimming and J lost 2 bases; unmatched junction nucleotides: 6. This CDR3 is CASSYPKGLAGTYEQYF. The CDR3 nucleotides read TGTGCCAGCAGTTACCCAAAGGGACTAGCGGGAACCTACGAGCAGTACTTC.

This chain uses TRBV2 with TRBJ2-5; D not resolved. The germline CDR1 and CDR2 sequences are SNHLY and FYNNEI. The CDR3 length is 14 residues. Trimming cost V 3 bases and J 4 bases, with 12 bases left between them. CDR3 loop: CASSENTGLETQYF. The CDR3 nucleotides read TGTGCCAGCAGTGAGAATACTGGTTTAGAGACCCAGTACTTC.

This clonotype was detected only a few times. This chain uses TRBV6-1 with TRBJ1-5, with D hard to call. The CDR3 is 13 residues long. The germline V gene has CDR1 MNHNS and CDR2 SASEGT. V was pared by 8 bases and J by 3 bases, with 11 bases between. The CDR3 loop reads CASGRSVNQPQHF. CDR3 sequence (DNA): TGTGCCAGCGGAAGATCGGTCAATCAGCCCCAGCATTTT.

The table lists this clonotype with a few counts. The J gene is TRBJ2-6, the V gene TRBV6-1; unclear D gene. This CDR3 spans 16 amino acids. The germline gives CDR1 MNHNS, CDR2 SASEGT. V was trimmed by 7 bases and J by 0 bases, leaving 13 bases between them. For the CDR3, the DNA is TGTGCCAGCATGTGGGGATTCAGCTCTGGGGCCAACGTCCTGACTTTC. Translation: CASMWGFSSGANVLTF.

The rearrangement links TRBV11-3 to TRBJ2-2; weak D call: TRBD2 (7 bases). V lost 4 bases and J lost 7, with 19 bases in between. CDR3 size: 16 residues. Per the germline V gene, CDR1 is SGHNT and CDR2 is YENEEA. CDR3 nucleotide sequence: TGTGCCAGCAGCTCCCAGGGGAGGGGCAGGGACGGGGAGCTGTTTTTT. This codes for CASSSQGRGRDGELFF.

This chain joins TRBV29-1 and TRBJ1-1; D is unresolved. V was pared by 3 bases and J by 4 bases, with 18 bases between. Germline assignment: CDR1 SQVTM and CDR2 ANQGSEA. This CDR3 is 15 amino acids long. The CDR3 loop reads CSVDTRSGMSTEAFF. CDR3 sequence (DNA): TGCAGCGTTGACACCAGGTCGGGGATGAGCACTGAAGCTTTCTTT.

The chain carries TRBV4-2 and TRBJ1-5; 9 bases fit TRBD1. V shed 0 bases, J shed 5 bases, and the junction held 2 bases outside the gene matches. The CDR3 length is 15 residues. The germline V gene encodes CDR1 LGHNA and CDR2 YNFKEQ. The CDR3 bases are TGTGCCAGCAGCCAAGATGGGACAGGGTATCAGCCCCAGCATTTT. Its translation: CASSQDGTGYQPQHF.

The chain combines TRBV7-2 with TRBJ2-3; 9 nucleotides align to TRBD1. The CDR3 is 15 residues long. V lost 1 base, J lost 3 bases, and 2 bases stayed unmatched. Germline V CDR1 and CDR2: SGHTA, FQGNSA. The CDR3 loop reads CASSLVGQGTDTQYF. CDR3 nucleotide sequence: TGTGCCAGCAGCTTAGTTGGACAGGGGACAGATACGCAGTATTTT.